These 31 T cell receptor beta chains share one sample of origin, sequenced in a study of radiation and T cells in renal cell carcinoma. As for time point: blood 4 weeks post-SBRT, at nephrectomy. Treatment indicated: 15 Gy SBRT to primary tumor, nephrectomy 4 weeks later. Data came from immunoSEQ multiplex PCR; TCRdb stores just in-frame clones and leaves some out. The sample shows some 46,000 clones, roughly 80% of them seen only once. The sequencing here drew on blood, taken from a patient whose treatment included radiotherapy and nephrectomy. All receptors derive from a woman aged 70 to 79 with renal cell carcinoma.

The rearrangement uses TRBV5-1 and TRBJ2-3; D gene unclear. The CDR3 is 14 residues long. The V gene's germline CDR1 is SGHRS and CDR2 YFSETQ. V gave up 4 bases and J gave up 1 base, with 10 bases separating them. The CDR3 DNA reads TGCGCCAGCAGCATAGATAGAGGCACAGATACGCAGTATTTT. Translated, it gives CASSIDRGTDTQYF. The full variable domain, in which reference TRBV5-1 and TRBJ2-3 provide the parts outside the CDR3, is KAGVTQTPRYLIKTRGQQVTLSCSPISGHRSVSWYQQTPGQGLQFLFEYFSETQRNKGNFPGRFSGRQFSNSRSEMNVSTLELGDSALYLCASSIDRGTDTQYFGPGTRLTVL.

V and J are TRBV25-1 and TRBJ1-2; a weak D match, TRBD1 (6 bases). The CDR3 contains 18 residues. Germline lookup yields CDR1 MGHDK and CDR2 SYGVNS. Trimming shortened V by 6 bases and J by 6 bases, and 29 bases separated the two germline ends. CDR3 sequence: CASRAGAYRELTSHGYTF. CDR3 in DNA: TGTGCCAGCAGGGCCGGGGCCTACAGGGAACTAACCTCTCATGGCTACACCTTC.

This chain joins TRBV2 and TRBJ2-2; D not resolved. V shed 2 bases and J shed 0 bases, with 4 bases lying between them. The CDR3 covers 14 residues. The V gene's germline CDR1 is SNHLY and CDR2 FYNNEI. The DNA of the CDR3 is TGTGCCAGCAGTGAAAACCCGAACACCGGGGAGCTGTTTTTT. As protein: CASSENPNTGELFF.

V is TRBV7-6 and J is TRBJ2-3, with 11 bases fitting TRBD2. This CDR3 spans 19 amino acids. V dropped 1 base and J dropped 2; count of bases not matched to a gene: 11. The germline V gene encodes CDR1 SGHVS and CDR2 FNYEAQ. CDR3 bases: TGTGCCAGCAGCTTAGGGGGTGGAGTAGCGGGAGGGCCCACAGATACGCAGTATTTT. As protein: CASSLGGGVAGGPTDTQYF.

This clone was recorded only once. The CDR3 region has the DNA TGTGCCAGCAGCTTAGGACTAGCGGGAGAATTCTACAATGAGCAGTTCTTC. Amino acids: CASSLGLAGEFYNEQFF. This chain joins TRBV7-9 and TRBJ2-1; 12 nucleotides match TRBD2. The CDR3 consists of 17 residues. Germline V gene sequence: CDR1 SEHNR, CDR2 FQNEAQ (reference sequence). Losses at the gene ends were 1 base for V and 3 bases for J; bases not matched to a gene: 4.

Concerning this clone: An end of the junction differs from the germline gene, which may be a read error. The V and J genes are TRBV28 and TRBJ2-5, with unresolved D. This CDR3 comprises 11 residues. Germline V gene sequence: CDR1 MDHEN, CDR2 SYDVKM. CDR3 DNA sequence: TGTGCCAGCAGTTCCGGGCCTAAGGCAAACTTC. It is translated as CASSSGPKANF.

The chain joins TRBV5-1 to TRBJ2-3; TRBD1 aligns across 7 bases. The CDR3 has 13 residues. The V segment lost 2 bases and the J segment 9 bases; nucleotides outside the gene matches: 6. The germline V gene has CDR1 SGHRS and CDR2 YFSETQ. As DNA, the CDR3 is TGCGCCAGCAGCTTAGAGGGGGCCGGGACGCAGTATTTT. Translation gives CASSLEGAGTQYF. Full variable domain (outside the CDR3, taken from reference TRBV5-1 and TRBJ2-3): KAGVTQTPRYLIKTRGQQVTLSCSPISGHRSVSWYQQTPGQGLQFLFEYFSETQRNKGNFPGRFSGRQFSNSRSEMNVSTLELGDSALYLCASSLEGAGTQYFGPGTRLTVL.

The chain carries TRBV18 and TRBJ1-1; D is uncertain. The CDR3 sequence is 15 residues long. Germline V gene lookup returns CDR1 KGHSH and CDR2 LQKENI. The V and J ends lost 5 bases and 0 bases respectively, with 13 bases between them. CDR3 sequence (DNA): TGTGCCAGCTCAGCCGAATGGGTTGTGAACACTGAAGCTTTCTTT. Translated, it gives CASSAEWVVNTEAFF. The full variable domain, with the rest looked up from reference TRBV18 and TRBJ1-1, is NAGVMQNPRHLVRRRGQEARLRCSPMKGHSHVYWYRQLPEEGLKFMVYLQKENIIDESGMPKERFSAEFPKEGPSILRIQQVVRGDSAAYFCASSAEWVVNTEAFFGQGTRLTVV.

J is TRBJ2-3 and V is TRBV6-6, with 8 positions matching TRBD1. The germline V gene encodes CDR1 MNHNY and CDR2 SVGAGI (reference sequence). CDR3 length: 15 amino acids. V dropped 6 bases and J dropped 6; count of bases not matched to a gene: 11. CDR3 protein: CASRKLGQGADTQYF. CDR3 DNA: TGTGCCAGCAGAAAACTAGGACAGGGTGCGGATACGCAGTATTTT.

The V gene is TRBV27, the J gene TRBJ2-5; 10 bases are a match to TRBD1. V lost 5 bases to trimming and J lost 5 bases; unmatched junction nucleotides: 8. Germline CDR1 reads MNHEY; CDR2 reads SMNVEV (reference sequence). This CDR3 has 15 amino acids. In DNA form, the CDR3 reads TGTGCCAGCAGTAACAGGGACAGGGGTTGGGAGACCCAGTACTTC. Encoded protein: CASSNRDRGWETQYF.

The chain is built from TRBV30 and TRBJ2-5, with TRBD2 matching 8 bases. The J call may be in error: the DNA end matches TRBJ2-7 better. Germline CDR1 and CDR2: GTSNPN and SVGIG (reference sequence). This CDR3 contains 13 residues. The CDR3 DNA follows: TGTGCCTGGAGTGTGGGTAGCGGGACCGAGCAGTACTTC. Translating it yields CAWSVGSGTEQYF.

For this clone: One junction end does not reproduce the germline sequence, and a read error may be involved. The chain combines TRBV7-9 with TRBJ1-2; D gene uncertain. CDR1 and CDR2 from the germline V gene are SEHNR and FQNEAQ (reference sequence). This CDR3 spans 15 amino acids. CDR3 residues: CASSLVSAGTEGYTF. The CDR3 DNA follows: TGTGCCAGTAGCTTAGTGTCAGCCGGAACGGAGGGCTACACCTTC. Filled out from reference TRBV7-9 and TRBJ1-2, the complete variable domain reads DTGVSQNPRHKITKRGQNVTFRCDPISEHNRLYWYRQTLGQGPEFLTYFQNEAQLEKSRLLSDRFSAERPKGSFSTLEIQRTEQGDSAMYLCASSLVSAGTEGYTFGSGTRLTVV.

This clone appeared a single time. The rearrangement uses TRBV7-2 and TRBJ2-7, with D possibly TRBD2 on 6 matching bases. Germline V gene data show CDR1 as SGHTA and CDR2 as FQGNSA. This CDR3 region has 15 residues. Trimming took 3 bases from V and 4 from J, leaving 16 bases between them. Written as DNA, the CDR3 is TGTGCCAGCAGCTTTAGTGGGTCGGGGACTTACGAGCAGTACTTC. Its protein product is CASSFSGSGTYEQYF.

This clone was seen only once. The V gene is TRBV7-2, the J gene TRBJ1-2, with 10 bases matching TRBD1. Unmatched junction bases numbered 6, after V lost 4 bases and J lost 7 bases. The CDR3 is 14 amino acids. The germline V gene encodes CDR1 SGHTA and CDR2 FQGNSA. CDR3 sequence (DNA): TGTGCCAGCAGCTCGGGACAGGGGCTCGGTGGCTACACCTTC. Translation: CASSSGQGLGGYTF.

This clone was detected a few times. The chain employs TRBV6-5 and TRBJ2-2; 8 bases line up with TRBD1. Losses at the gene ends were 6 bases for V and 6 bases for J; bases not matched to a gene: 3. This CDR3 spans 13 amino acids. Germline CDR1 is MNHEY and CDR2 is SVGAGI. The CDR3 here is CASSSRGPGELFF. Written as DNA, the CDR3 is TGTGCCAGCAGCTCCAGGGGGCCCGGGGAGCTGTTTTTT.

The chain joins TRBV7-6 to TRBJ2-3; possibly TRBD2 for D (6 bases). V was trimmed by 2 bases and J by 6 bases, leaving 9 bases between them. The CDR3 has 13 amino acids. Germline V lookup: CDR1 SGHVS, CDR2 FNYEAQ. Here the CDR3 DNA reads TGTGCCAGCAGCTTACTTAGCGGCGATACGCAGTATTTT. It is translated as CASSLLSGDTQYF.

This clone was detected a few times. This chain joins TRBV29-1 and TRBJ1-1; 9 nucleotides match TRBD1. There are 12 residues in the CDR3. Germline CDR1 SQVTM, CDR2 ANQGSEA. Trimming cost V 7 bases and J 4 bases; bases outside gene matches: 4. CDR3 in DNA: TGCAGCGGATTGACAGGGGGCACTGAAGCTTTCTTT. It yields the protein CSGLTGGTEAFF.

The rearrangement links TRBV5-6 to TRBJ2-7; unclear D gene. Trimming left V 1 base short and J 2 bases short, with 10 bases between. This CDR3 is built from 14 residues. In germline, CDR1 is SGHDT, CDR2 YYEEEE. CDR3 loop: CASSLNGITYEQYF. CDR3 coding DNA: TGTGCCAGCAGCTTGAACGGAATTACCTACGAGCAGTACTTC.

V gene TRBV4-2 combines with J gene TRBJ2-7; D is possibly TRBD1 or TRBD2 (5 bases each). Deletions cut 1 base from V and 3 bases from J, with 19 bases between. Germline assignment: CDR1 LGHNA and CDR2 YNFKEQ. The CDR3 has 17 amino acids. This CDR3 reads CASSQVPTGTKVYEQYF. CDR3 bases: TGTGCCAGCAGCCAAGTTCCAACCGGGACGAAGGTCTACGAGCAGTACTTC.

CDR3 bases: TGTGCCAGTAGTAGGACAGGCTCCAACTATGGCTACACCTTC. It is translated as CASSRTGSNYGYTF. The V call is TRBV19, the J call TRBJ1-2; TRBD1 agrees at 7 bases. Per germline, CDR1 LNHDA and CDR2 SQIVND (reference sequence). Trimming cost V 4 bases and J 2 bases; bases outside gene matches: 4. The CDR3 length is 14 residues.

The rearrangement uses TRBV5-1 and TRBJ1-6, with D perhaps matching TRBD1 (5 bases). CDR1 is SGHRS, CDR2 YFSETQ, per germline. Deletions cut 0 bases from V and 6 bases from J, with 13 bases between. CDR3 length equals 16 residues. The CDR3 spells CASSLEEWTTNSPLHF. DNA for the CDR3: TGCGCCAGCAGCTTGGAGGAGTGGACAACTAATTCACCCCTCCACTTT.

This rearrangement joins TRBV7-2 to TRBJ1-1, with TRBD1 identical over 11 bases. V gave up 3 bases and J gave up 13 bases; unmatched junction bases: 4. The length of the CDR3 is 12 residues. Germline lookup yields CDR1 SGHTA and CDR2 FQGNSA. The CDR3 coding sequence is TGTGCCAGCAGCTTGGGACAGGGGGTTGTTTTCTTT. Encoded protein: CASSLGQGVVFF.

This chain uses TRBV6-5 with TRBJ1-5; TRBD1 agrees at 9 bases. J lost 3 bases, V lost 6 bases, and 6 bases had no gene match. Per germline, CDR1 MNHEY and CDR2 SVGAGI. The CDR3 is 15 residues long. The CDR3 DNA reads TGTGCCAGCAGATCTGGGACAGGGATCAATCAGCCCCAGCATTTT. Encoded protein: CASRSGTGINQPQHF.

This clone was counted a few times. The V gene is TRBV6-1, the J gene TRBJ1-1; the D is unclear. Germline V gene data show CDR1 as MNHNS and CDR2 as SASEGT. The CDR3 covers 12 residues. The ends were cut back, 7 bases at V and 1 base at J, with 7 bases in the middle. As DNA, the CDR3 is TGTGCCAGCATAATAGGGAACACTGAAGCTTTCTTT. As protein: CASIIGNTEAFF.

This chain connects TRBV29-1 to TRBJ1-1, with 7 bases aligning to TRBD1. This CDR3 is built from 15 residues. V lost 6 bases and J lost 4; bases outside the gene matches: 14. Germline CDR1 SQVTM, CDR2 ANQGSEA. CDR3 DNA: TGCAGCGTACAGGGGAAACAGGGTCAGGGCACTGAAGCTTTCTTT. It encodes CSVQGKQGQGTEAFF.

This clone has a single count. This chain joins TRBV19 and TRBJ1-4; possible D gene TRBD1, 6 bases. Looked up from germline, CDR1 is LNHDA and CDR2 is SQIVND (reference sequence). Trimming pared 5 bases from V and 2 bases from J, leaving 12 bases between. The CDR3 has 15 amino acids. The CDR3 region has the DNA TGTGCCAGTAGTCCTCGCGGACAGACTAATGAAAAACTGTTTTTT. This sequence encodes CASSPRGQTNEKLFF.

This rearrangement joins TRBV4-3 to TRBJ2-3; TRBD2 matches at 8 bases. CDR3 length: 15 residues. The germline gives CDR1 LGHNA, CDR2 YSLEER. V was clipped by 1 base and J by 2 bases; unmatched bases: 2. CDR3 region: CASSQGGLDTDTQYF. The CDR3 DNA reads TGCGCCAGCAGCCAAGGGGGACTAGACACAGATACGCAGTATTTT.

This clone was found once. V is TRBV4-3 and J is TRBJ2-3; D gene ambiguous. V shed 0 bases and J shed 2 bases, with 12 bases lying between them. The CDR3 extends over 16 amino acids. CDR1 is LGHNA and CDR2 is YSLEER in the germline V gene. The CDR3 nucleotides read TGCGCCAGCAGCCAAGATTTAGGACCATTCACAGATACGCAGTATTTT. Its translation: CASSQDLGPFTDTQYF.

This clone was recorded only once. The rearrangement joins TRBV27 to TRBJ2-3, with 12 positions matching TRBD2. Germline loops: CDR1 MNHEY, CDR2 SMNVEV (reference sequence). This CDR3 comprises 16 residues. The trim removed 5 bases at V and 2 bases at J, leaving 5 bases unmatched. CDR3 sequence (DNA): TGTGCCAGCAGTCCACTAGCGGGGGGAACCACAGATACGCAGTATTTT. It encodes CASSPLAGGTTDTQYF.

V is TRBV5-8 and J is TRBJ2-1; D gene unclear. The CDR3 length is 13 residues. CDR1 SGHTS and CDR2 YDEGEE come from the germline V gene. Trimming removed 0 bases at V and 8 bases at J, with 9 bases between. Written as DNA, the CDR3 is TGTGCCAGCAGCTTGGGGGTCGGTTATGAGCAGTTCTTC. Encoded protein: CASSLGVGYEQFF. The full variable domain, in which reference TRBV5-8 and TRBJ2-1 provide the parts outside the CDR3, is EAGVTQSPTHLIKTRGQQATLRCSPISGHTSVYWYQQALGLGLQFLLWYDEGEERNRGNFPPRFSGRQFPNYSSELNVNALELEDSALYLCASSLGVGYEQFFGPGTRLTVL.

CDR3 residues: CASTLRRGPSSGNTIYF. In nucleotides, the CDR3 is TGTGCCAGCACCCTCCGTCGGGGGCCCTCCTCTGGAAACACCATATATTTT. The rearrangement joins TRBV6-4 to TRBJ1-3; possible D gene TRBD1, 6 bases. Per the germline V gene, CDR1 is MRHNA and CDR2 is SNTAGT. The CDR3 runs to 17 residues. V was shortened by 7 bases and J by 0 bases, with 19 bases between the two germline ends.